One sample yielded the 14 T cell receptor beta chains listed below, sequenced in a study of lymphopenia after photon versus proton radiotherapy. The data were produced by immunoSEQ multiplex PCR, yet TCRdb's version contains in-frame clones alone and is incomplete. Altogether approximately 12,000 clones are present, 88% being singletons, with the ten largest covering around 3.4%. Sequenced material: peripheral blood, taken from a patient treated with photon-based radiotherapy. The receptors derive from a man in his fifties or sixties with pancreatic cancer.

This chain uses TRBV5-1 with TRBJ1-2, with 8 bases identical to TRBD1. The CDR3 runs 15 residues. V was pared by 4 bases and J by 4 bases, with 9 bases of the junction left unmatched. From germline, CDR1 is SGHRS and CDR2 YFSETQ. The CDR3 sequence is CASSPGQGGVYGYTF. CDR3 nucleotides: TGCGCCAGCAGCCCTGGACAGGGAGGGGTCTATGGCTACACCTTC.

The CDR3 loop is CASRFFEGNTEAFF. The CDR3 DNA sequence: TGTGCCAGCAGGTTCTTTGAGGGGAACACTGAAGCTTTCTTT. V is TRBV5-5 and J is TRBJ1-1; D call uncertain. The CDR3 is 14 amino acids. Germline lookup yields CDR1 SGHKS and CDR2 YYEKEE (reference sequence). Trimming stripped 5 bases from V and 1 base from J, with 12 bases between. The complete variable domain, with remaining parts taken from reference TRBV5-5 and TRBJ1-1, reads DAGVTQSPTHLIKTRGQQVTLRCSPISGHKSVSWYQQVLGQGPQFIFQYYEKEERGRGNFPDRFSARQFPNYSSELNVNALLLGDSALYLCASRFFEGNTEAFFGQGTRLTVV.

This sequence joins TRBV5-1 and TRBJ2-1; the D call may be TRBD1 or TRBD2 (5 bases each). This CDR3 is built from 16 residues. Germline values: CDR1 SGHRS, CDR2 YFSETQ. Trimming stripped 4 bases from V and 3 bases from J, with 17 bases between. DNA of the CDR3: TGCGCCAGCAGCCGGGACGGGCAGGGTAACTACAATGAGCAGTTCTTC. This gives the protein CASSRDGQGNYNEQFF.

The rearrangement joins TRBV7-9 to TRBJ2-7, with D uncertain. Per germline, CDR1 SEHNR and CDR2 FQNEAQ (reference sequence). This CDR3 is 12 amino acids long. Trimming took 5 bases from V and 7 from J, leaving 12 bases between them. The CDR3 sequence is CASSPWIGEQYF. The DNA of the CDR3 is TGTGCCAGCAGCCCCTGGATTGGGGAGCAGTACTTC.

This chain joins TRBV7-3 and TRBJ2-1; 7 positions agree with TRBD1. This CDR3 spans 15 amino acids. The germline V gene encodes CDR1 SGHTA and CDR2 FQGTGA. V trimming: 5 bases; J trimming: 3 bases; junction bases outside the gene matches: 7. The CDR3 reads CASSVNRGSYNEQFF. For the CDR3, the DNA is TGTGCCAGCAGCGTTAACAGGGGCAGCTACAATGAGCAGTTCTTC. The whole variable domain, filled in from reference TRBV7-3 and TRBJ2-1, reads GAGVSQTPSNKVTEKGKYVELRCDPISGHTALYWYRQSLGQGPEFLIYFQGTGAADDSGLPNDRFFAVRPEGSVSTLKIQRTERGDSAVYLCASSVNRGSYNEQFFGPGTRLTVL.

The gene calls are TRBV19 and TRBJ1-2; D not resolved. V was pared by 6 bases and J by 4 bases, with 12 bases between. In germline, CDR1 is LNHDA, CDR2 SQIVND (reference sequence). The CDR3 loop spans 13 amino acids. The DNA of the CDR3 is TGTGCCAGTAGGGATCCGTTTCGCTATGGCTACACCTTC. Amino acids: CASRDPFRYGYTF.

CDR3 loop: CASSPNTLRWTSTDTQYF. CDR3 sequence (DNA): TGTGCCAGCAGTCCGAACACCCTTAGATGGACGAGCACAGATACGCAGTATTTT. This chain joins TRBV27 and TRBJ2-3; no firm D call. In germline, CDR1 is MNHEY, CDR2 SMNVEV (reference sequence). This CDR3 is built from 18 residues. With 5 bases removed from V and 0 bases from J, the gap between germline ends came to 21 bases.

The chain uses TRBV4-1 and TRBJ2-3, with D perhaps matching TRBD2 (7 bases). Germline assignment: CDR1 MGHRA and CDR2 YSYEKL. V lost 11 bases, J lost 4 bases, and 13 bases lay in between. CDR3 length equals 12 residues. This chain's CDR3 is CARRGGADTQYF. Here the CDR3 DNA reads TGCGCCCGCCGAGGGGGGGCAGATACGCAGTATTTT.

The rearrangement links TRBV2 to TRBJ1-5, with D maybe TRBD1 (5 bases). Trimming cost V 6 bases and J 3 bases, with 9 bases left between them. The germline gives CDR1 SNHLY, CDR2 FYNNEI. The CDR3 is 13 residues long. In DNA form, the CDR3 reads TGTGCCAGCAGGACAGATTACAATCAGCCCCAGCATTTT. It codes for CASRTDYNQPQHF.

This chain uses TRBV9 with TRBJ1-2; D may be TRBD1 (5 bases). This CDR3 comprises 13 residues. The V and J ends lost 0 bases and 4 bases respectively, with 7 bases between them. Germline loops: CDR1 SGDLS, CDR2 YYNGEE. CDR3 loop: CASSVAGFYGYTF. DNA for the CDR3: TGTGCCAGCAGCGTAGCAGGGTTCTATGGCTACACCTTC.

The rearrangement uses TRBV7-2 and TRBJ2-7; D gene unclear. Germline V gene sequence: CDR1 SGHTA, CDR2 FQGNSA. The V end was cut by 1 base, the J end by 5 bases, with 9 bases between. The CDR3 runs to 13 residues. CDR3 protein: CASSLVSGHEQYF. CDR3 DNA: TGTGCCAGCAGCTTAGTATCTGGGCACGAGCAGTACTTC.

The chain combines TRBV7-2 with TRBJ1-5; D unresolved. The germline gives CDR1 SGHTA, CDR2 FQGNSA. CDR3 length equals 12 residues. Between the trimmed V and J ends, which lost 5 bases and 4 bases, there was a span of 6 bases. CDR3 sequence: CASSGYNQPQHF. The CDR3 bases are TGTGCCAGCAGCGGATATAATCAGCCCCAGCATTTT.

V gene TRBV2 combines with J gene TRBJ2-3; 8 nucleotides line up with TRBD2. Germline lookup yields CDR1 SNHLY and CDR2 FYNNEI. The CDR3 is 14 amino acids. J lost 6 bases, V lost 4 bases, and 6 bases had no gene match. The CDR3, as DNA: TGTGCCAGCAGTGCCGGGACTAGTTTTGATACGCAGTATTTT. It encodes CASSAGTSFDTQYF.

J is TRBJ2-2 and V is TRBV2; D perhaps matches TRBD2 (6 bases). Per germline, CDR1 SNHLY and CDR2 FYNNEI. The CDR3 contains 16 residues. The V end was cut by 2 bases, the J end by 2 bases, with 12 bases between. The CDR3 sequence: CASSENGLLNTGELFF. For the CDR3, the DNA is TGTGCCAGCAGTGAAAACGGACTACTTAACACCGGGGAGCTGTTTTTT.